This T cell receptor (beta chain) was identified in a study of tissue T cells after allogeneic stem cell transplantation. This research-autopsy study prospectively enrolled adult allogeneic hematopoietic cell transplant recipients with steroid-refractory graft-versus-host disease. Measured with immunoSEQ multiplex PCR; TCRdb has only the in-frame clones, and not every one. The sample contains some 3,100 clones, about 61% of which appear only once. CDR1 and CDR2 from the germline V gene are SGDLS and YYNGEE. CDR3 size: 15 residues. V was clipped by 5 bases and J by 2 bases; unmatched bases: 7. With regard to this clone: The antigen remains unidentified.

Points from the study as a whole: Only a limited share of tissue TCRs appeared in blood or spleen. Across patients, clones rarely overlapped, yet motif clusters were shared tissue-specifically.

The clonotype comes from a male patient older than 55 with steroid-refractory graft-versus-host disease after an allogeneic stem cell transplant. Some T cells may be the graft donor's. This specimen was descending colon tissue, taken at autopsy. This chain links TRBV9 with TRBJ2-1; TRBD1 matches at 7 bases. CDR3 protein: CASSIDRAPYNEQFF. CDR3 nucleotides: TGTGCCAGCAGTATAGACAGGGCCCCCTACAATGAGCAGTTCTTC.